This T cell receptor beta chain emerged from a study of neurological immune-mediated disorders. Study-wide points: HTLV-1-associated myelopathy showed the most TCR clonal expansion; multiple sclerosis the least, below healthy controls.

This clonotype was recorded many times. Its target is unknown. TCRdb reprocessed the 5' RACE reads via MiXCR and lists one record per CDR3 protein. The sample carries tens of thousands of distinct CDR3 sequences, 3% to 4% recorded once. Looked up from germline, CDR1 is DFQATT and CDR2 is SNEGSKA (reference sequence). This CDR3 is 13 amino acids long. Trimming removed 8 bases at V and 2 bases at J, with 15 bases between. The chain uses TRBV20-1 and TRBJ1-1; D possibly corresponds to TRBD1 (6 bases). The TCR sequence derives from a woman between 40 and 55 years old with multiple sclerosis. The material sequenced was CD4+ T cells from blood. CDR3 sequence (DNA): TGCAGTCCGACGCAGGGGATAAACACTGAAGCTTTCTTT. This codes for CSPTQGINTEAFF.